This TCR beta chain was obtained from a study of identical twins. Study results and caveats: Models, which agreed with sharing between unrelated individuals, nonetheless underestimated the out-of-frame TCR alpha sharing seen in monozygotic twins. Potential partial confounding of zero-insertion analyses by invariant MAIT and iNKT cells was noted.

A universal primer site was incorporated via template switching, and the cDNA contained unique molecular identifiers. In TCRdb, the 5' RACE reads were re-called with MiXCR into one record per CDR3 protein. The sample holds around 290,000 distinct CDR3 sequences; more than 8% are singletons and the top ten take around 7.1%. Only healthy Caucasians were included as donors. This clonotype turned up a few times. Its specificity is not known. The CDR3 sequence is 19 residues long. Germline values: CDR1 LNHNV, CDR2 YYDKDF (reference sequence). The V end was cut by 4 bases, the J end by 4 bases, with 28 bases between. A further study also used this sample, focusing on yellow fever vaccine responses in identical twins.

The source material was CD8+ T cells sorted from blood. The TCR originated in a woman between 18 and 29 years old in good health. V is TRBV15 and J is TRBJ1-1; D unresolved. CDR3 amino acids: CATSTIGLGDGGDGTEAFF. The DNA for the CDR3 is TGTGCCACCAGCACAATCGGACTAGGCGACGGAGGCGATGGCACTGAAGCTTTCTTT.